This TCR beta chain was identified in a study of Ad26.COV2.S vaccination and SARS-CoV-2 variants. As for the study in general: Donor had been placed in the Ad26.COV2.S arm of the COV1001 trial. Points from the study as a whole: Vaccine recipients had higher spike-specific TCR breadth than placebo recipients. Similar non-spike TCR breadth was observed in recipients of vaccine and of placebo.

This clone was detected only a few times. The antigen is unknown. Other DNA variants within this sample encode the same CDR3. The sample's treatment: about 20 received Ad26.COV2.S at low or high dose, single or two shots; several received placebo; per-sample allocation not given. Following the first vaccine or placebo injection, samples were taken on day 63. V was cut by 5 bases and J by 2 bases, with 12 bases left in between. Per the germline V gene, CDR1 is SGHTA and CDR2 is FQGNSA. The CDR3 length is 14 residues. Here immunoSEQ multiplex PCR was the method, and the copy in TCRdb shows in-frame clones only, minus some. Of more than 300,000 clones in the sample, 75% to 90% are singletons; the top ten hold 9.5% to 12%.

The starting material was peripheral blood, obtained in a trial of Ad26.COV2.S vaccine versus placebo. This receptor was identified in a person between 18 and 65 years old who received the Ad26.COV2.S COVID-19 vaccine or a placebo. The chain carries TRBV7-2 and TRBJ1-1, with D unclear. In nucleotides, the CDR3 is TGTGCCAGCAGCCCCGGGCCAGCCAACACTGAAGCTTTCTTT. Encoded protein: CASSPGPANTEAFF.